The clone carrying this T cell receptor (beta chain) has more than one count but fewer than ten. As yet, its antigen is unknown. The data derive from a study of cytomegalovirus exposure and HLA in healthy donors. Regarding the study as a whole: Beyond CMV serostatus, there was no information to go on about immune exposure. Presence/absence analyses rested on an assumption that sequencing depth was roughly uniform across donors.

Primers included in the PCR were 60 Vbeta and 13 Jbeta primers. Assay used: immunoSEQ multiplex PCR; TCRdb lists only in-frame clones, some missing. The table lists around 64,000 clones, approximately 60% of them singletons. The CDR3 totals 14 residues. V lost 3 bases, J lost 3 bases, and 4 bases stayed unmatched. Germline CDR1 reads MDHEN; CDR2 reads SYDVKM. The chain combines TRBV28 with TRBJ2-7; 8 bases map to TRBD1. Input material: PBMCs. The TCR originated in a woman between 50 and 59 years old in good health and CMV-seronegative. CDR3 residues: CASSFRGPLYEQYF. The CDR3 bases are TGTGCCAGCAGTTTCAGGGGGCCCCTCTACGAGCAGTACTTC.